Given below is one T cell receptor beta chain in context. The sample originates from a study of control samples from healthy donors and cancer patients. This table comes from immunoSEQ multiplex PCR, and its TCRdb copy is limited to in-frame clones, with some not included. The top ten clones hold around 14% of a sample with 90,000 or so clones, less than 90% of them seen once. V gave up 2 bases and J gave up 1 base, with 9 bases separating them. The CDR3 length is 14 residues. The germline gives CDR1 SGDLS, CDR2 YYNGEE. Sequenced sample: blood. V usage is TRBV9 and J usage is TRBJ1-1; D is perhaps TRBD1 (6 bases). This clonotype originated in a woman aged 70 to 79 in good health. The CDR3 protein is CASSVVQGNTEAFF. The CDR3 DNA is TGTGCCAGCAGCGTTGTACAGGGGAACACTGAAGCTTTCTTT. Variable domain in full (rest from reference TRBV9 and TRBJ1-1): DSGVTQTPKHLITATGQRVTLRCSPRSGDLSVYWYQQSLDQGLQFLIQYYNGEERAKGNILERFSAQQFPDLHSELNLSSLELGDSALYFCASSVVQGNTEAFFGQGTRLTVV.